This T cell receptor beta chain derives from a study of early T cells in non-severe SARS-CoV-2 infection. Study information: Sequencing of bulk RNA from unsorted whole blood was done, without chain pairing.

Germline CDR1 is MNHGY and CDR2 is SAAAGT. V was clipped by 5 bases and J by 6 bases, with 19 bases between them. The length of the CDR3 is 15 residues. Researchers tagged individual cDNA molecules with unique molecular identifiers. One entry per CDR3 protein results from TCRdb running MiXCR on the 5' RACE reads. The table includes about 56,000 distinct CDR3 sequences, over 9.5% detected once. This clonotype came up a few times. Its matching antigen is unknown. Findings of the study overall: Matching with VDJdb favored anti-spike CD8 responses (missing private and CD4 specificities).

This rearrangement joins TRBV6-8 to TRBJ1-2; maybe TRBD1 (6 bases). This receptor was identified in an adult who was a healthcare worker with PCR-confirmed SARS-CoV-2 infection or an uninfected control (not recorded which). Sequencing was carried out using whole blood. The CDR3 loop is CASSPPDSISNGYTF. Written as DNA, the CDR3 is TGTGCCAGCAGTCCCCCGGACAGTATCAGTAATGGCTACACCTTC.